Included here is one T cell receptor (beta chain) sequence, with context. This clonotype was counted a few times. It has no known antigen specificity. The record has no base qualities; no much larger clone is one base away. Explained via the paper, the treatment or condition label denotes: allogeneic hematopoietic cell transplantation with graft depleted of TCRalphabeta T cells and CD19 B cells. TCRalphabeta/CD19-depleted allogeneic hematopoietic cell grafts were given to the transplant recipients, all of whom were children. The data stem from a study of T-cell reconstitution after alpha-beta-depleted transplantation in children (dated by TCRdb to 2015 to 2016). A note on the overall study: Using TCR repertoire profiling, the study quantitatively followed how T-cell immune reconstitution unfolded in children after TCRalphabeta/CD19-depleted allogeneic hematopoietic cell transplantation. The investigation overall reported the following: In some patients, the high TCRbeta diversity seen at day 60 was put down to recipient T cells and intrathymic progenitors that had survived conditioning. Over the following months the frequencies of hyperexpanded clones went down, and after one year T-cell counts and TCRbeta diversity were mostly credited to newly produced T cells. The apparently early recovery of alphabetaT-cell counts about two months after transplant reportedly depended on only several hundred rapidly expanded clones that came from non-depleted graft cells.

Reading the germline V gene (reference sequence) gives CDR1 LGHDT and CDR2 YNNKEL. The V end gives up 5 bases and the J end 4 bases, leaving 5 bases in the junction not matched to a gene. From its cysteine to its phenylalanine, the CDR3 spans 15 amino acids. The entry retains the CDR3 DNA only, 45 bases that are in frame from base 1. Library preparation was by PCR. Sequencer: Illumina HiSeq 2500. TCR libraries were prepared with molecular barcoding, using unique molecular identifiers to normalize TCRbeta repertoire quantification. TCRdb reanalyzed the raw reads on its own, using fastp at Q25 for trimming and MiXCR for clone calling, and kept in-frame beta chains. Every entry covers one CDR3 protein and lists the most common genes and DNA from its rows. The sample table contains about 980,000 distinct CDR3 sequences; only one count was recorded for about 29% of them. Under 30% of the sample lies in the top ten.

The material was PBMCs, mostly from graft donor cells, obtained 360 days after TCRalphabeta/CD19-depleted stem cell transplant. The chain is encoded by TRBV3-1 joined to TRBJ1-1, with 12 middle bases fitting TRBD1. The receptor's source is a boy under two years old who had a stem cell transplant for SCID, so the T cells may come from the graft donor. The nucleotide sequence is TGTGCCAGCAGCACCGGGACAGGGGGCCCCACTGAAGCTTTCTTT. It encodes CASSTGTGGPTEAFF.